These 2 T cell receptor beta chains came from one sample sequenced in a study of T cell repertoires in cytomegalovirus infection. TCRdb re-called the reads through MiXCR, storing one row per CDR3 protein. The profile covers roughly 500,000 distinct CDR3 sequences, with about 11% appearing a single time and about a tenth taken by the ten largest. The sample consisted of PBMCs. These receptors were taken from a human donor in good health (CMV status not recorded). Some clones in this sample may be carry-over from other donors' samples.

The gene calls are TRBV9 and TRBJ2-7, with 7 bases identical to TRBD2. Germline trimming cut 4 bases from V and 3 bases from J; bases unmatched to any gene: 10. Germline CDR1 and CDR2: SGDLS and YYNGEE. The CDR3 totals 15 residues. The DNA for the CDR3 is TGTGCCAGCAGCCCTCGGGGGGACGTAAACTACGAGCAGTACTTC. This translates into CASSPRGDVNYEQYF.

This clonotype was observed a few times. The chain carries TRBV5-1 and TRBJ2-7; 10 bases fit TRBD2. CDR3 length: 17 amino acids. Per the germline V gene, CDR1 is SGHRS and CDR2 is YFSETQ. V lost 0 bases and J lost 5; bases outside the gene matches: 11. The CDR3 nucleotides read TGCGCCAGCAGCTTGGGCGGTGGACTAGCGGTTTGGGACGAGCAGTACTTC. As protein: CASSLGGGLAVWDEQYF.